The sequence of this T cell receptor (beta chain) was determined in a study of blood T cell repertoires in COVID-19. Study-level information: The origin of the acute and convalescent COVID-19 samples was the United States, Italy and Spain. PBMCs, B-cell-depleted T cells, or T cells were the source of the cDNA or gDNA that made up the material.

How the authors handled the data: For nucleated cells, counts were estimated from reference gene primer amplification. The protocol was immunoSEQ multiplex PCR, while the TCRdb copy is restricted to in-frame clones and leaves out a portion. V and J calls and clone size are copied from that table; D and trimming were computed from the DNA. Among 70,000 to 95,000 clones listed, roughly 82% were seen once. The germline CDR1 and CDR2 sequences are SGHTA and FQGNSA. CDR3 length: 16 residues. The V and J ends lost 5 bases and 4 bases, in that order; junction bases with no gene match: 10. The sequenced sample consisted of peripheral blood. This sequence joins TRBV7-2 and TRBJ2-3; 9 positions match TRBD2. The sequence was collected from a human donor in a cohort sampled during active COVID-19. CDR3: CASSPLTAGGADTQYF. CDR3 DNA sequence: TGTGCCAGCAGCCCACTCACAGCGGGGGGTGCAGATACGCAGTATTTT.